Presented here are 30 T cell receptor beta chains from one specimen sequenced in a study of cytomegalovirus exposure and HLA in healthy donors. The PCR used 60 Vbeta and 13 Jbeta primers. Using immunoSEQ multiplex PCR, the repertoire was profiled, and TCRdb retains in-frame clones only, with some absent. This sample has about 240,000 clones, with around 81% found just once. The sample taken for sequencing was PBMCs. The receptors were sampled from a woman aged 55-69 years in good health and CMV-seropositive.

The chain links TRBV30 to TRBJ1-1; possibly TRBD1 for D (6 bases). CDR3 length: 13 amino acids. V dropped 0 bases and J dropped 1 base, with 6 bases sitting between them. The germline V gene encodes CDR1 GTSNPN and CDR2 SVGIG (reference sequence). For the CDR3, the DNA is TGTGCCTGGAGTGTACAGGGGAACACTGAAGCTTTCTTT. It specifies CAWSVQGNTEAFF.

The CDR3 protein is CASSSRDRYSGELFF. For the CDR3, the DNA is TGTGCCAGTAGCTCCCGGGACAGGTATAGCGGGGAGCTGTTTTTT. V and J are TRBV19 and TRBJ2-2, with 8 bases that match TRBD1. Germline V gives CDR1 LNHDA, CDR2 SQIVND (reference sequence). The CDR3 runs to 15 residues. The J segment lost 7 bases and the V segment lost 6 bases, leaving 10 bases of the junction unmatched.

The rearrangement joins TRBV5-6 to TRBJ2-7; D perhaps matches TRBD1 (6 bases). V was pared by 3 bases and J by 3 bases, with 19 bases between. Germline loops: CDR1 SGHDT, CDR2 YYEEEE. The CDR3 runs 16 residues. The CDR3 loop reads CASSSTTGMLVYEQYF. The CDR3 bases are TGTGCCAGCAGCTCGACCACAGGGATGTTGGTCTACGAGCAGTACTTC.

The chain joins TRBV28 to TRBJ2-6, with TRBD1 matching 7 bases. Germline V gene lookup returns CDR1 MDHEN and CDR2 SYDVKM. CDR3 length: 19 amino acids. After removal of 6 bases from V and 0 bases from J, the junction contained 14 bases not matched to a gene. The CDR3 loop reads CASSPQGMGRSSGANVLTF. DNA of the CDR3: TGTGCCAGCAGCCCACAGGGGATGGGGAGAAGCTCTGGGGCCAACGTCCTGACTTTC.

The CDR3 reads CASSVNSGGWETQYF. The CDR3 bases are TGTGCCAGCAGCGTAAATTCGGGAGGGTGGGAGACCCAGTACTTC. The gene calls are TRBV9 and TRBJ2-5; 8 nucleotides align to TRBD2. Germline values: CDR1 SGDLS, CDR2 YYNGEE. V shed 1 base, J shed 5 bases, and the junction held 7 bases outside the gene matches. The CDR3 is 15 residues long.

The chain uses TRBV6-5 and TRBJ2-1; the match to TRBD2 covers 7 bases. Trimming cost V 6 bases and J 7 bases; bases outside gene matches: 0. The germline V gene encodes CDR1 MNHEY and CDR2 SVGAGI. The CDR3 has 11 residues. The DNA for the CDR3 is TGTGCCAGCAGAGCGGGGAATGAGCAGTTCTTC. This gives the protein CASRAGNEQFF.

The chain combines TRBV19 with TRBJ1-3; D remains ambiguous. The CDR3 loop spans 15 amino acids. Germline CDR1 and CDR2: LNHDA and SQIVND (reference sequence). Trimming removed 3 bases at V and 2 bases at J, with 11 bases between. CDR3 bases: TGTGCCAGTAGTATCTCTGGGAGGACTGGAAACACCATATATTTT. Protein product: CASSISGRTGNTIYF.

J is TRBJ1-5 and V is TRBV10-3, with TRBD1 as a possible D gene (5 bases). There are 13 residues in the CDR3. V was pared by 11 bases and J by 0 bases, with 11 bases between. CDR1 and CDR2 from the germline V gene are ENHRY and SYGVKD. CDR3: CASSQGSNQPQHF. CDR3 bases: TGTGCCTCGTCCCAGGGTAGCAATCAGCCCCAGCATTTT.

This clone was counted a few times. The chain recombines TRBV7-3 with TRBJ2-3; TRBD2 agrees at 11 bases. The CDR3 length is 15 residues. The ends lost 1 base at V and 6 bases at J; junction bases unmatched: 3. Germline V gene sequence: CDR1 SGHTA, CDR2 FQGTGA. The CDR3 reads CASSLRGLAVDTQYF. In DNA, the CDR3 is TGTGCCAGCAGCTTAAGGGGACTAGCGGTGGATACGCAGTATTTT.

The chain's CDR3 is CASSLVGGGTGELFF. The CDR3 region has the DNA TGTGCCAGCAGTTTGGTAGGGGGTGGTACCGGGGAGCTGTTTTTT. This chain connects TRBV27 to TRBJ2-2, with TRBD1 as a possible D gene (6 bases). CDR3 length: 15 amino acids. Germline-derived CDR1 and CDR2 are MNHEY and SMNVEV (reference sequence). V was pared by 3 bases and J by 5 bases, with 13 bases between.

The chain is built from TRBV4-1 and TRBJ2-7, with unresolved D. CDR1 is MGHRA and CDR2 is YSYEKL in the germline V gene. The V end lost 1 base, the J end lost 5 bases, and 9 bases lay between the germline ends. CDR3 length equals 13 residues. The CDR3 bases are TGCGCCAGCAGCCAAGGGTTAGTAGACGAGCAGTACTTC. Translated: CASSQGLVDEQYF.

This clone was observed a few times. The chain couples TRBV30 to TRBJ2-5, with D perhaps matching TRBD1 (5 bases). This CDR3 has 15 amino acids. CDR1 is GTSNPN and CDR2 is SVGIG in the germline V gene (reference sequence). V was trimmed by 1 base and J by 1 base, leaving 13 bases between them. The CDR3 sequence: CAWSAQGRGQETQYF. DNA for the CDR3: TGTGCCTGGAGTGCCCAGGGTAGGGGCCAAGAGACCCAGTACTTC.

This chain connects TRBV5-4 to TRBJ2-7, with 8 bases fitting TRBD1. From germline, CDR1 is SGHNT and CDR2 YYREEE (reference sequence). V dropped 0 bases and J dropped 3; count of bases not matched to a gene: 2. The CDR3 is 14 amino acids. This chain's CDR3 is CASSLEGQGYEQYF. CDR3 nucleotides: TGTGCCAGCAGCTTGGAAGGACAGGGCTACGAGCAGTACTTC.

Only one count was recorded for this clone. The V and J genes are TRBV7-9 and TRBJ2-7; possibly TRBD1 for D (6 bases). Germline V gene data show CDR1 as SEHNR and CDR2 as FQNEAQ (reference sequence). The CDR3 loop spans 13 amino acids. Trimming left V 5 bases short and J 3 bases short, with 11 bases between. The chain's CDR3 is CASSPGTSYEQYF. The CDR3 nucleotides read TGTGCCAGCAGCCCCGGGACAAGCTACGAGCAGTACTTC. The full variable domain, rest sourced from reference TRBV7-9 and TRBJ2-7, is DTGVSQNPRHKITKRGQNVTFRCDPISEHNRLYWYRQTLGQGPEFLTYFQNEAQLEKSRLLSDRFSAERPKGSFSTLEIQRTEQGDSAMYLCASSPGTSYEQYFGPGTRLTVT.

This clone appeared once. The chain's CDR3 is CASSTQGTIYGYTF. The CDR3 coding sequence is TGTGCCAGCTCAACCCAGGGGACAATCTATGGCTACACCTTC. The V call is TRBV18, the J call TRBJ1-2; tentatively, D is TRBD1 (6 bases). This CDR3 is 14 amino acids long. Germline CDR1 reads KGHSH; CDR2 reads LQKENI. Trimming pared 5 bases from V and 4 bases from J, leaving 14 bases between.

This sequence joins TRBV9 and TRBJ2-5; possibly TRBD2 for D (6 bases). The J call is doubtful: the DNA matches TRBJ2-7 better. Looked up from germline, CDR1 is SGDLS and CDR2 is YYNGEE. The CDR3 has 14 amino acids. The CDR3 region is CASSPQRASYEQYF. CDR3 nucleotides: TGTGCCAGCAGCCCCCAGCGGGCCTCCTACGAGCAGTACTTC.

The rearrangement uses TRBV7-9 and TRBJ1-2, with 9 bases that match TRBD1. The CDR3 covers 16 residues. The germline gives CDR1 SEHNR, CDR2 FQNEAQ (reference sequence). The J segment lost 7 bases and the V segment lost 5 bases, leaving 14 bases of the junction unmatched. The CDR3 sequence: CASSRYRDREVSGYTF. In nucleotides, the CDR3 is TGTGCCAGCAGCCGATACCGGGACAGGGAAGTTTCTGGCTACACCTTC.

The J gene is TRBJ2-3, the V gene TRBV13; a weak D match, TRBD2 (6 bases). V lost 7 bases and J 3 bases, leaving 23 bases between the germline ends. The CDR3 sequence is 17 residues long. Germline V gives CDR1 PRHDT, CDR2 FYEKMQ (reference sequence). The CDR3 loop is CASTLTGRMGRTDTQYF. The DNA for the CDR3 is TGTGCCAGCACCCTCACCGGGAGAATGGGTCGGACAGATACGCAGTATTTT.

J is TRBJ1-2 and V is TRBV19; 10 bases are a match to TRBD1. V shed 9 bases and J 4 bases; nucleotides not matched to a gene: 2. The CDR3 runs to 12 residues. Germline CDR1 LNHDA, CDR2 SQIVND (reference sequence). In nucleotides, the CDR3 is TGTGCCAGCAGGGACAGGGGCTATGGCTACACCTTC. Translation gives CASRDRGYGYTF.

V is TRBV5-1 and J is TRBJ1-1, with D perhaps matching TRBD1 (5 bases). The germline V and J ends were trimmed by 6 bases and 1 base, with 13 bases remaining between them. In germline, CDR1 is SGHRS, CDR2 YFSETQ. The CDR3 sequence is 14 residues long. The CDR3 loop is CASTADIPNTEAFF. In DNA form, the CDR3 reads TGCGCCAGCACCGCGGACATCCCGAACACTGAAGCTTTCTTT.

The V call is TRBV19, the J call TRBJ2-1; TRBD2 aligns across 9 bases. Trimming at V came to 5 bases and at J to 3 bases, leaving 5 bases not matched to a gene. Germline V gene sequence: CDR1 LNHDA, CDR2 SQIVND (reference sequence). The length of the CDR3 is 15 residues. This chain's CDR3 is CASSPHSGGYNEQFF. The CDR3 DNA follows: TGTGCCAGTAGTCCTCATAGCGGGGGCTACAATGAGCAGTTCTTC.

This chain joins TRBV5-5 and TRBJ2-2, with D hard to call. The CDR3 has 16 amino acids. The germline V and J ends were trimmed by 0 bases and 4 bases, with 13 bases remaining between them. In germline, CDR1 is SGHKS, CDR2 YYEKEE (reference sequence). The CDR3 DNA is TGTGCCAGCAGCTTGGCCGGAGTCAGACTCACCGGGGAGCTGTTTTTT. As protein: CASSLAGVRLTGELFF.

The chain is built from TRBV28 and TRBJ2-6; 7 nucleotides match TRBD1. Germline assignment: CDR1 MDHEN and CDR2 SYDVKM. The V and J ends lost 8 bases and 0 bases, in that order; junction bases with no gene match: 13. The CDR3 spans 18 residues. The CDR3 here is CASGAGGLISSGANVLTF. As DNA, the CDR3 is TGTGCCAGCGGGGCAGGGGGTCTCATCAGCTCTGGGGCCAACGTCCTGACTTTC.

This chain uses TRBV5-4 with TRBJ2-7; TRBD2 agrees at 9 bases. Germline CDR1 SGHNT, CDR2 YYREEE (reference sequence). With 4 bases clipped from V and 3 bases from J, the junction kept 5 bases outside the gene matches. The length of the CDR3 is 14 residues. As DNA, the CDR3 is TGTGCCAGCAGCAATGGACTAGCGAGCTACGAGCAGTACTTC. The encoded protein is CASSNGLASYEQYF.

The rearrangement joins TRBV7-2 to TRBJ2-7; D gene unclear. CDR1 and CDR2 from the germline V gene are SGHTA and FQGNSA. Between the trimmed V and J ends, which lost 0 bases and 3 bases, there was a span of 9 bases. This CDR3 is 14 amino acids long. CDR3 residues: CASSLAVANYEQYF. The CDR3, as DNA: TGTGCCAGCAGCTTAGCCGTTGCGAACTACGAGCAGTACTTC.

This clone was seen just once. The CDR3 loop reads CARRAGRETDTQYF. CDR3 bases: TGCGCCAGGAGAGCGGGAAGGGAAACAGATACGCAGTATTTT. V is TRBV5-1 and J is TRBJ2-3; 7 bases line up with TRBD2. The CDR3 totals 14 residues. Germline V gene sequence: CDR1 SGHRS, CDR2 YFSETQ. V gave up 8 bases and J gave up 3 bases; unmatched junction bases: 9.

This rearrangement joins TRBV5-1 to TRBJ2-7, with 7 bases lining up with TRBD1. There are 15 residues in the CDR3. Germline V gene data show CDR1 as SGHRS and CDR2 as YFSETQ. Trimming took 5 bases from V and 3 from J; bases not matched to a gene: 11. This chain's CDR3 is CASREHRGIDYEQYF. The CDR3 DNA follows: TGCGCCAGCAGGGAGCACAGGGGAATTGACTACGAGCAGTACTTC. The variable domain in full, completed from reference TRBV5-1 and TRBJ2-7, reads KAGVTQTPRYLIKTRGQQVTLSCSPISGHRSVSWYQQTPGQGLQFLFEYFSETQRNKGNFPGRFSGRQFSNSRSEMNVSTLELGDSALYLCASREHRGIDYEQYFGPGTRLTVT.

V and J are TRBV19 and TRBJ2-3; tentatively, D is TRBD2 (5 bases). This CDR3 is 15 amino acids long. Germline CDR1 and CDR2: LNHDA and SQIVND (reference sequence). Trimming shortened V by 0 bases and J by 7 bases, and 14 bases separated the two germline ends. CDR3 amino acids: CASSIDDPGRYTQYF. The CDR3 DNA sequence: TGTGCCAGTAGTATAGATGACCCTGGGAGATATACGCAGTATTTT. Full variable domain (missing parts from reference TRBV19 and TRBJ2-3): DGGITQSPKYLFRKEGQNVTLSCEQNLNHDAMYWYRQDPGQGLRLIYYSQIVNDFQKGDIAEGYSVSREKKESFPLTVTSAQKNPTAFYLCASSIDDPGRYTQYFGPGTRLTVL.

This chain uses TRBV6-5 with TRBJ2-2; maybe TRBD1 (5 bases). Germline-derived CDR1 and CDR2 are MNHEY and SVGAGI. The CDR3 sequence is 15 residues long. With 4 bases removed from V and 4 bases from J, the gap between germline ends came to 13 bases. Here the CDR3 DNA reads TGTGCCAGCAGTTTCAGGGCTACGGGCACCGGGGAGCTGTTTTTT. Translated, it gives CASSFRATGTGELFF.

The chain combines TRBV7-9 with TRBJ2-7; a possible D gene is TRBD1 (5 bases). Trimming cost V 8 bases and J 7 bases, with 15 bases left between them. Looked up from germline, CDR1 is SEHNR and CDR2 is FQNEAQ (reference sequence). The CDR3 covers 12 residues. CDR3 residues: CASGSGSREQYF. CDR3 in DNA: TGTGCCAGCGGCTCAGGGTCGCGGGAGCAGTACTTC.